This TCR beta chain was captured by sequencing in a study of human T cells and chemical hapten exposure. TCRdb independently ran MiXCR on the 5' RACE reads; one entry per CDR3 protein. This table holds 75,000 or so distinct CDR3 sequences, around 15% found once. The authors' total RNA extraction used unfractionated whole blood. Germline V lookup: CDR1 ENHRY, CDR2 SYGVKD. Between the trimmed V and J ends, which lost 2 bases and 7 bases, there was a span of 8 bases. This CDR3 comprises 12 residues. This TCR derives from a female donor in good health. The chain joins TRBV10-3 to TRBJ1-2; D not certain. The CDR3 protein is CAISETVRGYTF. For the CDR3, the DNA is TGTGCCATCAGTGAGACAGTTCGTGGCTACACCTTC.